The TCR beta chain described here comes from a study of blood T cells in healthy people across ages. This clonotype was picked up many times. Germline assignment: CDR1 SQVTM and CDR2 ANQGSEA. V was pared by 4 bases and J by 11 bases, with 13 bases of the junction left unmatched. This CDR3 has 14 residues. Caucasian, healthy and from Russia, the donors were aged between roughly 6 and 95. Next came a second PCR, run for about 6 to 11 cycles, which used a sample-barcoded 5' primer along with a J-beta primer mix. TCRdb analysed the 5' RACE reads with MiXCR anew, one entry per CDR3 protein. The sample holds about a million distinct CDR3 sequences, just over 50% seen once.

Sequencing used blood. This rearrangement joins TRBV29-1 to TRBJ2-5, with 10 bases matching TRBD1. The TCR sequence derives from a woman in her sixties in good health. This CDR3 is CSVVQGQGFREQYF. Written as DNA, the CDR3 is TGCAGCGTTGTACAGGGACAGGGGTTCCGGGAGCAGTACTTC.